This T cell receptor beta chain was captured in a study of blood T cell repertoires in COVID-19. Produced via immunoSEQ multiplex PCR; TCRdb's table is partial and in-frame only. The table has around 250,000 clones, 80% to 90% seen once; the top ten hold over 4%. Germline values: CDR1 MGHDK, CDR2 SYGVNS. This CDR3 spans 16 amino acids. V shed 7 bases and J 5 bases; nucleotides not matched to a gene: 12. The rearrangement links TRBV25-1 to TRBJ1-5, with 9 bases fitting TRBD1. The TCR originated in a woman aged 25 to 39 with acute COVID-19. Sequencing used PBMCs or T cells enriched from blood (not recorded which). Written as DNA, the CDR3 is TGTGCCAGCACCCAATCCCGGGACAGGGTTTATCAGCCCCAGCATTTT. It is translated as CASTQSRDRVYQPQHF.